The present T cell receptor beta chain was sequenced within a study of OX40 agonist ivuxolimab in advanced cancers. Germline CDR1 and CDR2: MNHEY and SMNVEV (reference sequence). The CDR3 loop spans 13 amino acids. Trimming took off 5 bases at V and 9 bases at J, with 14 bases between the two ends. Generated by immunoSEQ multiplex PCR, the TCRdb table keeps only in-frame clones and is missing some. This sample has some 68,000 clones; about 88% occur once, and the top ten carry around 0.99%. The receptor was isolated from an adult with an advanced solid tumor such as melanoma, head and neck, liver or kidney cancer. Sequences were derived from CD4+ or CD8+ T cells sorted from blood, sampled in a trial of the OX40 agonist ivuxolimab. The chain combines TRBV27 with TRBJ2-1; possible D gene TRBD1, 6 bases. The CDR3 nucleotides read TGTGCCAGCAGTCTCACAGGGAGTCGTGAGCAGTTCTTC. Translation: CASSLTGSREQFF.